Listed below are T cell receptor beta chains from one sample, sequenced in a study of response to subunit inactivated influenza vaccine. TCRdb reprocessed the RT-PCR reads with MiXCR, giving one entry per CDR3 protein. The sample has approximately 520,000 distinct CDR3 sequences; around 25% are singletons. The starting material was CD4+ T cells sorted from PBMCs, obtained more than 4 days after vaccination. Receptors originate from a man aged 45 to 65 who received an inactivated influenza vaccine. The CDR3 runs from the conserved cysteine through the conserved F or W. Fields, in order: CDR3 length, J gene, clone size, V gene, D gene, CDR3 protein, CDR3 DNA. A D gene is named only where the DNA matches it firmly. Clone size appears in some rows only: once, few, many, or a class for an expanded clone.

cdr3_length: 15
j_call: TRBJ2-5
clone_size: -
v_call: TRBV28
d_call: -
cdr3_aa: CASRPGDSGVETQYF
cdr3_nt: TGTGCCAGCAGGCCCGGGGACAGCGGGGTGGAGACCCAGTACTTC

cdr3_length: 13
j_call: TRBJ2-5
clone_size: -
v_call: TRBV29-1
d_call: -
cdr3_aa: CSVEGGLGETQYF
cdr3_nt: TGCAGCGTTGAGGGGGGTTTAGGGGAGACCCAGTACTTC

cdr3_length: 13
j_call: TRBJ2-3
clone_size: -
v_call: TRBV7-2
d_call: -
cdr3_aa: CASSFISTDTQYF
cdr3_nt: TGTGCCAGCAGCTTTATTAGCACAGATACGCAGTATTTT

cdr3_length: 15
j_call: TRBJ1-3
clone_size: few
v_call: TRBV28
d_call: TRBD1
cdr3_aa: CASSQGGSSGNTIYF
cdr3_nt: TGTGCCAGCAGTCAGGGGGGAAGCTCTGGAAACACCATATATTTT

cdr3_length: 16
j_call: TRBJ1-1
clone_size: many
v_call: TRBV12-3/TRBV12-4
d_call: TRBD1
cdr3_aa: CASRFGTGAKNTEAFF
cdr3_nt: TGTGCCAGCCGTTTTGGGACAGGGGCTAAGAACACTGAAGCTTTCTTT

cdr3_length: 15
j_call: TRBJ1-6
clone_size: -
v_call: TRBV28
d_call: TRBD1
cdr3_aa: CASSTGTGNNSPLHF
cdr3_nt: TGTGCCAGCAGCACGGGGACAGGGAATAATTCACCCCTCCACTTT

cdr3_length: 16
j_call: TRBJ2-3
clone_size: -
v_call: TRBV7-2
d_call: -
cdr3_aa: CASSPLGGTGSDTQYF
cdr3_nt: TGTGCCAGCAGCCCCCTAGGCGGGACTGGATCGGATACGCAGTATTTT

cdr3_length: 14
j_call: TRBJ2-5
clone_size: once
v_call: TRBV2
d_call: -
cdr3_aa: CASSVGPTQETQYF
cdr3_nt: TGTGCCAGCAGTGTTGGTCCTACCCAAGAGACCCAGTACTTC

cdr3_length: 14
j_call: TRBJ1-6
clone_size: few
v_call: TRBV6-5
d_call: -
cdr3_aa: CASSYVRGNSPLHF
cdr3_nt: TGTGCCAGCAGTTACGTTCGGGGAAATTCACCCCTCCACTTT

cdr3_length: 13
j_call: TRBJ2-1
clone_size: -
v_call: TRBV20-1
d_call: -
cdr3_aa: CSAGRDPYNEQFF
cdr3_nt: TGCAGTGCTGGCCGGGACCCATACAATGAGCAGTTCTTC

cdr3_length: 15
j_call: TRBJ2-1
clone_size: -
v_call: TRBV12-3/TRBV12-4
d_call: -
cdr3_aa: CASSLQGTTYNEQFF
cdr3_nt: TGTGCCAGCAGTCTACAGGGAACTACCTACAATGAGCAGTTCTTC

cdr3_length: 15
j_call: TRBJ2-7
clone_size: few
v_call: TRBV7-2
d_call: -
cdr3_aa: CASSISGDPAYEQYF
cdr3_nt: TGTGCCAGCAGCATATCAGGGGACCCGGCCTACGAGCAGTACTTC

cdr3_length: 14
j_call: TRBJ1-2
clone_size: many
v_call: TRBV12-3/TRBV12-4
d_call: TRBD1
cdr3_aa: CASSAGGVNYGYTF
cdr3_nt: TGTGCCAGCAGCGCAGGGGGCGTTAACTATGGCTACACCTTC

cdr3_length: 14
j_call: TRBJ2-1
clone_size: -
v_call: TRBV20-1
d_call: -
cdr3_aa: CSALSGETPNEQFF
cdr3_nt: TGCAGTGCTCTCTCGGGGGAAACTCCTAATGAGCAGTTCTTC

cdr3_length: 15
j_call: TRBJ1-5
clone_size: -
v_call: TRBV7-2
d_call: -
cdr3_aa: CASSLAGQRDQPQHF
cdr3_nt: TGTGCCAGCAGCTTAGCGGGTCAGAGGGATCAGCCCCAGCATTTT

cdr3_length: 13
j_call: TRBJ1-1
clone_size: many
v_call: TRBV7-9
d_call: -
cdr3_aa: CASSFGQTTEAFF
cdr3_nt: TGTGCCAGCAGCTTTGGACAGACCACTGAAGCTTTCTTT

cdr3_length: 13
j_call: TRBJ1-1
clone_size: -
v_call: TRBV9
d_call: -
cdr3_aa: CASSVSDNTEAFF
cdr3_nt: TGTGCCAGCAGCGTATCAGATAACACTGAAGCTTTCTTT

cdr3_length: 14
j_call: TRBJ1-1
clone_size: -
v_call: TRBV5-1
d_call: -
cdr3_aa: CASSLRTAGAEAFF
cdr3_nt: TGCGCCAGCAGCTTGCGGACAGCGGGCGCTGAAGCTTTCTTT

cdr3_length: 15
j_call: TRBJ1-1
clone_size: -
v_call: TRBV10-3
d_call: -
cdr3_aa: CAISESSGMNTEAFF
cdr3_nt: TGTGCCATCAGTGAGTCCAGCGGAATGAACACTGAAGCTTTCTTT

cdr3_length: 15
j_call: TRBJ1-4
clone_size: few
v_call: TRBV7-9
d_call: -
cdr3_aa: CASRPQGSTNEKLFF
cdr3_nt: TGTGCCAGCAGGCCACAGGGTTCAACTAATGAAAAACTGTTTTTT

cdr3_length: 17
j_call: TRBJ2-6
clone_size: -
v_call: TRBV7-8
d_call: TRBD1
cdr3_aa: CASSSDRVPSGANVLTF
cdr3_nt: TGTGCCAGCAGCTCGGACAGGGTACCTTCTGGGGCCAACGTCCTGACTTTC

cdr3_length: 13
j_call: TRBJ2-1
clone_size: -
v_call: TRBV20-1
d_call: -
cdr3_aa: CSAARRTYNEQFF
cdr3_nt: TGCAGTGCCGCAAGGAGAACCTACAATGAGCAGTTCTTC

cdr3_length: 13
j_call: TRBJ2-5
clone_size: few
v_call: TRBV7-2
d_call: -
cdr3_aa: CASSLWEQETQYF
cdr3_nt: TGTGCCAGCAGCTTATGGGAACAAGAGACCCAGTACTTC

cdr3_length: 17
j_call: TRBJ2-5
clone_size: -
v_call: TRBV6-1
d_call: TRBD1
cdr3_aa: CASSAPGQGTSQETQYF
cdr3_nt: TGTGCCAGCAGTGCTCCGGGACAGGGTACCTCCCAAGAGACCCAGTACTTC

cdr3_length: 13
j_call: TRBJ1-2
clone_size: -
v_call: TRBV3-1
d_call: -
cdr3_aa: CASSQDRIHGYTF
cdr3_nt: TGTGCCAGCAGCCAAGATAGGATCCATGGCTACACCTTC

cdr3_length: 16
j_call: TRBJ2-1
clone_size: -
v_call: TRBV28
d_call: -
cdr3_aa: CASRPYSGTGTNEQFF
cdr3_nt: TGTGCCAGCAGACCATATAGCGGGACAGGTACCAATGAGCAGTTCTTC

cdr3_length: 13
j_call: TRBJ2-5
clone_size: few
v_call: TRBV7-2
d_call: -
cdr3_aa: CASSPASAETQYF
cdr3_nt: TGTGCCAGCAGCCCGGCTAGTGCTGAGACCCAGTACTTC

cdr3_length: 16
j_call: TRBJ1-1
clone_size: -
v_call: TRBV20-1
d_call: TRBD1
cdr3_aa: CSARDMGRRGDSEAFF
cdr3_nt: TGCAGTGCTAGAGATATGGGGCGTAGAGGGGACAGTGAAGCTTTCTTT

cdr3_length: 14
j_call: TRBJ1-1
clone_size: -
v_call: TRBV2
d_call: -
cdr3_aa: CASTIRTDGTEAFF
cdr3_nt: TGTGCCAGCACCATCAGGACGGATGGCACTGAAGCTTTCTTT

cdr3_length: 13
j_call: TRBJ2-3
clone_size: few
v_call: TRBV10-3
d_call: TRBD2
cdr3_aa: CASLAGVTDTQYF
cdr3_nt: TGTGCCAGCTTAGCGGGAGTTACAGATACGCAGTATTTT

cdr3_length: 16
j_call: TRBJ1-5
clone_size: few
v_call: TRBV7-8
d_call: -
cdr3_aa: CASSLRFWGGEQPQHF
cdr3_nt: TGTGCCAGCAGCTTACGGTTTTGGGGTGGAGAACAGCCCCAGCATTTT

cdr3_length: 17
j_call: TRBJ2-1
clone_size: -
v_call: TRBV20-1
d_call: -
cdr3_aa: CSPSSFADPSSYNEQFF
cdr3_nt: TGCAGTCCCAGCAGTTTCGCGGACCCGAGCTCCTACAATGAGCAGTTCTTC

cdr3_length: 14
j_call: TRBJ2-7
clone_size: many
v_call: TRBV12-3/TRBV12-4
d_call: -
cdr3_aa: CASSLKSLTGEQYF
cdr3_nt: TGTGCCAGCAGTCTTAAATCCCTAACCGGCGAGCAGTACTTC